The 13 T cell receptor beta chains below come from one sample, sequenced in a study of blood T cell repertoires in COVID-19. Generated by immunoSEQ multiplex PCR, the TCRdb table keeps only in-frame clones and is missing some. This table has roughly 74,000 clones, just over 85% appearing once. Sequenced sample: peripheral blood. The receptors were gathered from a woman of 80 years or more with active or convalescent COVID-19.

This chain links TRBV4-2 with TRBJ1-1; D gene uncertain. The CDR3 extends over 15 amino acids. V was trimmed by 1 base and J by 5 bases, leaving 14 bases between them. CDR1 LGHNA and CDR2 YNFKEQ come from the germline V gene. CDR3 loop: CASSQGEVGGTEAFF. DNA of the CDR3: TGTGCCAGCAGCCAAGGAGAGGTGGGTGGGACTGAAGCTTTCTTT.

The chain is built from TRBV5-6 and TRBJ1-1; tentative D call: TRBD1 (5 bases). The CDR3 has 14 residues. V lost 6 bases to trimming and J lost 3 bases, with 15 bases between them. Germline V gene data show CDR1 as SGHDT and CDR2 as YYEEEE. CDR3 loop: CASTRDLGDTEAFF. The CDR3, as DNA: TGTGCCAGCACCCGGGACTTAGGCGACACTGAAGCTTTCTTT. The entire variable domain, with the rest obtained from reference TRBV5-6 and TRBJ1-1, is as follows: DAGVTQSPTHLIKTRGQQVTLRCSPKSGHDTVSWYQQALGQGPQFIFQYYEEEERQRGNFPDRFSGHQFPNYSSELNVNALLLGDSALYLCASTRDLGDTEAFFGQGTRLTVV.

V is TRBV2 and J is TRBJ2-7, with D uncertain. V lost 2 bases to trimming and J lost 3 bases, with 2 bases between them. CDR1 and CDR2 (germline): SNHLY, FYNNEI. The CDR3 covers 11 residues. CDR3 sequence reads: CASSEYYEQYF. The CDR3 DNA reads as TGTGCCAGCAGTGAATACTACGAGCAGTACTTC. Combining the CDR3 with reference TRBV2 and TRBJ2-7 gives the whole variable domain EPEVTQTPSHQVTQMGQEVILRCVPISNHLYFYWYRQILGQKVEFLVSFYNNEISEKSEIFDDQFSVERPDGSNFTLKIRSTKLEDSAMYFCASSEYYEQYFGPGTRLTVT.

The J gene is TRBJ2-2, the V gene TRBV5-1; a weak D match, TRBD1 (6 bases). This CDR3 is 17 amino acids long. V gave up 2 bases and J gave up 8 bases, with 22 bases separating them. The germline V gene has CDR1 SGHRS and CDR2 YFSETQ. The CDR3 coding sequence is TGCGCCAGCAGCTTCGATACAGGGCGACACTCGGAAGGGGAGCTGTTTTTT. This codes for CASSFDTGRHSEGELFF. Supplemented by reference TRBV5-1 and TRBJ2-2, the full variable domain reads KAGVTQTPRYLIKTRGQQVTLSCSPISGHRSVSWYQQTPGQGLQFLFEYFSETQRNKGNFPGRFSGRQFSNSRSEMNVSTLELGDSALYLCASSFDTGRHSEGELFFGEGSRLTVL.

The chain carries TRBV18 and TRBJ2-7; 9 positions agree with TRBD1. The ends lost 6 bases at V and 11 bases at J; junction bases unmatched: 14. The CDR3 totals 14 residues. CDR1 is KGHSH and CDR2 is LQKENI in the germline V gene. The CDR3 sequence is CASSQEAGTGKEYF. In DNA form, the CDR3 reads TGTGCCAGCTCCCAAGAAGCCGGGACAGGGAAGGAGTACTTC.

J is TRBJ1-5 and V is TRBV7-2; D is perhaps TRBD1 (5 bases). Germline V gene lookup returns CDR1 SGHTA and CDR2 FQGNSA. V lost 5 bases and J lost 0, with 8 bases in between. The length of the CDR3 is 14 residues. The CDR3: CASSGQGSNQPQHF. For the CDR3, the DNA is TGTGCCAGCAGCGGCCAGGGTAGCAATCAGCCCCAGCATTTT.

Notes on this clone: In the same sample, other DNA sequences code for this CDR3. V and J are TRBV3-1 (or the pseudogene TRBV3-2) and TRBJ1-3; the match to TRBD1 covers 7 bases. With V trimmed by 5 bases and J by 1 base, 2 bases remained unmatched. CDR1 LGHDT and CDR2 YNNKEL come from the germline V gene (reference sequence). The CDR3 length is 14 residues. Here the CDR3 reads CASSLQGSGNTIYF. For the CDR3, the DNA is TGTGCCAGCAGCTTACAGGGGTCTGGAAACACCATATATTTT.

This clone was seen once. The chain uses TRBV21-1 and TRBJ1-5; TRBD1, as called in the table, went unchecked against the DNA. TRBV21-1 is a listed pseudogene. CDR3 length: 13 residues. The CDR3 sequence is CAERGLGNQPQHF. In DNA form, the CDR3 reads TGTGCCGAGAGGGGGCTGGGAAATCAGCCCCAGCATTTT.

The V gene is TRBV6-5, the J gene TRBJ2-4; 7 positions match TRBD1. The CDR3 is made up of 15 amino acids. Losses at the gene ends were 6 bases for V and 0 bases for J; bases not matched to a gene: 5. Per germline, CDR1 MNHEY and CDR2 SVGAGI. CDR3 loop: CASRTDRAAKNIQYF. CDR3 DNA: TGTGCCAGCAGAACCGACAGGGCAGCCAAAAACATTCAGTACTTC.

The rearrangement links TRBV4-1 to TRBJ2-4; D perhaps matches TRBD1 (6 bases). V was cut by 1 base and J by 0 bases, with 10 bases left in between. The CDR3 totals 16 residues. CDR1 is MGHRA and CDR2 is YSYEKL in the germline V gene. Here the CDR3 DNA reads TGCGCCAGCAGCCAAGTGGGCAGGGGAGCCAAAAACATTCAGTACTTC. Translated, it gives CASSQVGRGAKNIQYF.

The V gene is TRBV19, the J gene TRBJ1-3, with D possibly TRBD1 on 6 matching bases. Per the germline V gene, CDR1 is LNHDA and CDR2 is SQIVND (reference sequence). This CDR3 spans 14 amino acids. V was pared by 7 bases and J by 0 bases, with 10 bases between. The CDR3: CASIMDSSGNTIYF. Written as DNA, the CDR3 is TGTGCCAGTATTATGGACAGCTCTGGAAACACCATATATTTT.

The chain recombines TRBV30 with TRBJ2-5; maybe TRBD2 (5 bases). Germline V CDR1 and CDR2: GTSNPN, SVGIG (reference sequence). This CDR3 has 14 amino acids. V was pared by 1 base and J by 4 bases, with 13 bases between. The CDR3 nucleotides read TGTGCCTGGAGTGAGTTCGGGATGACAGAGACCCAGTACTTC. As protein: CAWSEFGMTETQYF.

J is TRBJ2-7 and V is TRBV13, with no clear D. This CDR3 comprises 14 residues. V was shortened by 2 bases and J by 2 bases, with 10 bases between the two germline ends. Germline V gene sequence: CDR1 PRHDT, CDR2 FYEKMQ (reference sequence). The CDR3 reads CASSLKAPPYEQYF. The CDR3 DNA is TGTGCCAGCAGCTTAAAAGCCCCTCCCTACGAGCAGTACTTC.